The sequence of this T cell receptor beta chain was determined in a study of blood T cell repertoires in COVID-19. Some clones are missing from TCRdb's copy, which holds only in-frame ones; the method was immunoSEQ multiplex PCR. In the table there are about 390,000 clones, just under 90% of which are singletons. Individuals drawn from 24 US areas were roughly 18 to 95 years old. Two negative PCRs, clearance, or symptom resolution characterized the recovered Cohort 3 donors. This CDR3 contains 14 residues. Deletions cut 6 bases from V and 8 bases from J, with 19 bases between. Looked up from germline, CDR1 is SGHVS and CDR2 is FQNEAQ.

Sequencing was done on a sample of PBMCs or T cells enriched from blood (not recorded which). The receptor was isolated from a woman aged 45 to 65 who had recovered from COVID-19. This chain connects TRBV7-8 to TRBJ1-2, with D unclear. For the CDR3, the DNA is TGTGCCAGCAGTGCTGACTTAGGCCGGAGGGGCTACACCTTC. Protein sequence: CASSADLGRRGYTF.